These T cell receptor beta chains were read from a single sample in a study of blood T cell repertoires in COVID-19. Sequencing used immunoSEQ multiplex PCR; TCRdb keeps in-frame clones, though not all of them. This sample yields 140,000 to 150,000 clones, of which over 75% are seen a single time; roughly 45% belongs to the top ten. Sequencing input: peripheral blood. These receptors all come from a human donor in a cohort sampled during active COVID-19. CDR3s include the opening cysteine and the closing phenylalanine or tryptophan. Part of the rows lack a size; the others show once, few, many or a class for expanded clones.

>TRBV2|-|TRBJ1-5
CASRQGLENQPQHF
>TRBV20-1|-|TRBJ1-2
CSARRGYGYTF
>TRBV6-1|-|TRBJ1-2
CASSEDGQGAWGYTF
>TRBV3-1/TRBV3-2|-|TRBJ2-2
CASSQDRGGTGELFF
>TRBV5-1|-|TRBJ2-3
CASSLARTSGEVSDTQYF
>TRBV5-4|-|TRBJ2-5
CASSLSGGGETQYF
>TRBV5-1|-|TRBJ2-6
CASSLTTAGANVLTF
>TRBV5-1|-|TRBJ1-6
CASSLDRGYSPLHF
>TRBV4-3|-|TRBJ2-3
CASSLNPSGSLDTQYF
>TRBV6-5|-|TRBJ1-1
CASRTGTSPEAFF
>TRBV3-1/TRBV3-2|-|TRBJ2-1
CASSPLDKYWDEQFF
>TRBV12-3/TRBV12-4|-|TRBJ2-3
CASSLIQGSTQYF
>TRBV9|few|TRBJ2-5
CASSGGRGETQYF
>TRBV7-3|-|TRBJ2-2
CASSLRAGELFF
>TRBV6-6|-|TRBJ1-6
CASSFTRSNSPLHF
>TRBV6-5|-|TRBJ2-1
CASSYSRFGTGRLF
>TRBV7-9|-|TRBJ2-6
CASSLTPGSGANVLTF
>TRBV7-9|-|TRBJ2-2
CASTIAREASGELFF
>TRBV18|-|TRBJ1-1
CASSLVGQANEAFF
>TRBV27|-|TRBJ2-1
CASSKDRGPPREQFF
>TRBV2|-|TRBJ2-3
CASSVERYTQYF
>TRBV12-3/TRBV12-4|-|TRBJ2-1
CASDREDYNEQFF
>TRBV6-2/TRBV6-3|-|TRBJ2-5
CASSYVEGQVQETQYF
>TRBV7-8|-|TRBJ1-4
CASSPGEGKLFF
>TRBV29-1|-|TRBJ1-1
CSVSRGKGAFF
>TRBV11-2|-|TRBJ1-1
CASSLGGQRNTEAFF
>TRBV5-6|-|TRBJ1-2
CASSLGQENYGYTF
>TRBV3-1/TRBV3-2|once|TRBJ2-3
CASSPNTGTGTDTQYF
>TRBV6-5|-|TRBJ1-5
CASSSQVNQPQHF
>TRBV5-5|few|TRBJ1-4
CASSLWGQGNEKLFF
>TRBV18|once|TRBJ1-3
CASSTTGTGVGNTIYF
>TRBV27|-|TRBJ2-7
CASSLSRFSYEQYF
>TRBV10-3|-|TRBJ2-2
CAISDRVNTGELFF
>TRBV10-3|-|TRBJ1-4
CAISQGGTNEKLFF
>TRBV6-5|-|TRBJ1-5
CASSPNPGGYQPQHF